The rows below give T cell receptor beta chains drawn from one sample of a study of CD8+ T cells in alopecia areata. Clones were read by immunoSEQ multiplex PCR, and TCRdb kept only the in-frame ones, dropping some. The profile shows about 74,000 clones, over 25% of them singletons. The sequences come from CD8+ T cells sorted from blood, collected at week 4, from a patient treated with tofacitinib. These receptors were collected from a human donor with alopecia areata. The CDR3 runs from the conserved cysteine through the conserved F or W. A D gene is named only where the DNA matches it firmly. Only some rows state a clone size, as once, few, many or a class for expanded clones.

j_gene | abundance | d_gene | v_gene | CDR3aa | CDR3nt
TRBJ2-7 | few | . | TRBV29-1 | CSAQGGVSYEQYF | TGCAGCGCTCAGGGGGGAGTTTCCTACGAGCAGTACTTC
TRBJ2-7 | . | TRBD2 | TRBV11-2 | CASSLVPPDLSVAGYEQYF | TGTGCCAGCAGCTTAGTCCCGCCTGATCTCTCAGTAGCGGGGTACGAGCAGTACTTC
TRBJ1-3 | . | . | TRBV15 | CATSQNRDLFPNTIYF | TGTGCCACCAGCCAGAACAGGGACCTCTTTCCGAACACCATATATTTT
TRBJ1-2 | . | . | TRBV29-1 | CSVDVRGLVYGYTF | TGCAGCGTCGACGTTCGGGGATTAGTCTATGGCTACACCTTC
TRBJ2-3 | . | . | TRBV29-1 | CSAYQVLGTDTQYF | TGCAGCGCTTATCAGGTCCTCGGTACAGATACGCAGTATTTT
TRBJ2-7 | many | TRBD2 | TRBV4-1 | CASSQVAGVSYEQYF | TGCGCCAGCAGCCAAGTAGCGGGAGTGTCCTACGAGCAGTACTTC
TRBJ2-7 | few | TRBD1 | TRBV7-9 | CASSLANRGQYF | TGTGCCAGCAGCTTAGCGAACAGGGGGCAGTACTTC
TRBJ2-1 | . | TRBD2 | TRBV29-1 | CSVDSGTGLRYNEQFF | TGCAGCGTTGATAGCGGGACCGGCCTACGCTACAATGAGCAGTTCTTC
TRBJ2-5 | once | . | TRBV10-3 | CAISEWPGKETQYF | TGTGCCATCAGTGAGTGGCCCGGGAAAGAGACCCAGTACTTC
TRBJ2-2 | few | . | TRBV25-1 | CASRETNTGELFF | TGTGCCAGCAGGGAGACGAACACCGGGGAGCTGTTTTTT
TRBJ2-7 | . | . | TRBV18 | CASSGDSDEQYF | TGTGCCAGCTCAGGGGACTCGGACGAGCAGTACTTC
TRBJ1-2 | . | . | TRBV28 | CASSLLPREGTYGYTF | TGTGCCAGCAGTTTATTACCTCGGGAGGGTACCTATGGCTACACCTTC
TRBJ1-5 | . | . | TRBV4-1 | CASSQVDGGPQHF | TGCGCCAGCAGCCAAGTGGACGGGGGGCCCCAGCATTTT
TRBJ1-1 | few | . | TRBV5-6 | CASTDLGQTEAFF | TGTGCCAGCACCGACCTAGGGCAGACTGAAGCTTTCTTT
TRBJ2-5 | few | . | TRBV4-3 | CASSQDWGGETQYF | TGCGCCAGCAGCCAAGATTGGGGAGGAGAGACCCAGTACTTC
TRBJ2-5 | few | . | TRBV29-1 | CSVRGWQAIQETQYF | TGCAGCGTTCGCGGCTGGCAGGCTATCCAAGAGACCCAGTACTTC
TRBJ2-7 | . | TRBD2 | TRBV19 | CASGAGAGGPYEQYF | TGTGCCAGTGGGGCGGGAGCGGGAGGCCCCTACGAGCAGTACTTC
TRBJ2-1 | . | TRBD2 | TRBV29-1 | CSVEGLAGGSSYNEQFF | TGCAGCGTTGAGGGACTAGCGGGGGGGAGTTCCTACAATGAGCAGTTCTTC
TRBJ1-1 | . | . | TRBV30 | CAWSVRGGDTEAFF | TGTGCCTGGAGTGTTCGGGGAGGGGACACTGAAGCTTTCTTT
TRBJ2-3 | . | . | TRBV9 | CASSLQGEGDTQYF | TGTGCCAGCAGCCTACAGGGAGAGGGAGATACGCAGTATTTT
TRBJ2-6 | . | . | TRBV11-2 | CASIRGGGANVLTF | TGTGCCAGCATCAGGGGTGGTGGGGCCAACGTCCTGACTTTC
TRBJ1-1 | few | . | TRBV29-1 | CSVYLPAEPSGTEAFF | TGCAGCGTTTACCTCCCAGCGGAGCCGTCTGGCACTGAAGCTTTCTTT
TRBJ1-1 | . | . | TRBV19 | CASRPGGSSKAEAFF | TGTGCCAGTAGACCCGGTGGGAGCTCTAAGGCTGAAGCTTTCTTT
TRBJ2-5 | . | . | TRBV19 | CASSMYYQETQYF | TGTGCCAGTAGTATGTACTACCAAGAGACCCAGTACTTC
TRBJ2-5 | few | TRBD1 | TRBV30 | CAWSTRDRGSETQYF | TGTGCCTGGAGTACCCGGGACAGGGGGTCAGAGACCCAGTACTTC
TRBJ1-1 | . | . | TRBV7-6 | CASSWGRGNEAFF | TGTGCCAGCAGTTGGGGGCGGGGGAATGAAGCTTTCTTT
TRBJ2-1 | . | TRBD1 | TRBV27 | CASSTATGGNEQFF | TGTGCCAGCAGTACCGCGACAGGGGGCAATGAGCAGTTCTTC
TRBJ2-5 | . | . | TRBV9 | CASSVNSPGQAGQETQYF | TGTGCCAGCAGCGTAAACTCCCCCGGGCAGGCCGGGCAAGAGACCCAGTACTTC
TRBJ1-4 | few | . | TRBV4-1 | CASSLPGMEEKLFF | TGCGCCAGCAGCCTCCCCGGTATGGAGGAGAAACTGTTTTTT
TRBJ1-2 | few | . | TRBV7-9 | CASSLPAVANYGYTF | TGTGCCAGCAGCTTGCCGGCCGTAGCTAACTATGGCTACACCTTC
TRBJ1-1 | . | . | TRBV7-9 | CASSLKVEGTEAFF | TGTGCCAGCAGCTTAAAGGTCGAGGGCACTGAAGCTTTCTTT
TRBJ2-7 | . | TRBD2 | TRBV29-1 | CSVELAGDYEQYF | TGCAGCGTTGAACTAGCGGGAGACTACGAGCAGTACTTC
TRBJ2-5 | many | TRBD2 | TRBV7-2 | CASSSSTGTKETQYF | TGTGCCAGCAGCTCAAGTACTGGGACTAAAGAGACCCAGTACTTC
TRBJ2-6 | few | . | TRBV29-1 | CSAAHSGANVLTF | TGCAGCGCCGCCCACTCTGGGGCCAACGTCCTGACTTTC
TRBJ2-7 | many | . | TRBV6-1 | CASSGGQTYEQYF | TGTGCCAGCAGTGGAGGACAGACCTACGAGCAGTACTTC
TRBJ2-7 | . | . | TRBV11-2 | CASSWGGYEQYF | TGTGCCAGCAGCTGGGGTGGCTACGAGCAGTACTTC
TRBJ2-7 | medium-sized | TRBD1 | TRBV9 | CASSQFPGQAYEQYF | TGTGCCAGCAGCCAGTTCCCGGGACAGGCCTACGAGCAGTACTTC
TRBJ2-1 | few | . | TRBV29-1 | CSADGYNEQFF | TGCAGCGCTGACGGTTACAATGAGCAGTTCTTC
TRBJ2-1 | . | . | TRBV7-2 | CASSFVPNSYNEQFF | TGTGCCAGCAGCTTCGTTCCGAACTCCTACAATGAGCAGTTCTTC
TRBJ2-7 | many | . | TRBV28 | CASSYIAEAYEQYF | TGTGCCAGCAGTTACATAGCGGAGGCCTACGAGCAGTACTTC
TRBJ2-3 | . | . | TRBV30 | CAWSVLGRPSTDTQYF | TGTGCCTGGAGTGTACTTGGACGGCCGAGCACAGATACGCAGTATTTT
TRBJ2-5 | few | . | TRBV7-9 | CASSLTETQYF | TGTGCCAGCAGCTTGACCGAGACCCAGTACTTC
TRBJ2-1 | . | TRBD1 | TRBV29-1 | CSVGTGGNEQFF | TGCAGCGTTGGGACAGGGGGCAATGAGCAGTTCTTC
TRBJ2-1 | . | TRBD2 | TRBV5-1 | CASTTSGRYNEQFF | TGCGCCAGCACTACAAGCGGGAGGTACAATGAGCAGTTCTTC
TRBJ1-2 | . | . | TRBV9 | CASSVGGIRDYGYTF | TGTGCCAGCAGCGTCGGTGGCATACGGGACTATGGCTACACCTTC
TRBJ2-4 | few | . | TRBV29-1 | CSVEDRGTAKVPNIQYF | TGCAGCGTTGAAGATCGGGGCACCGCCAAGGTCCCAAACATTCAGTACTTC
TRBJ2-7 | . | TRBD2 | TRBV29-1 | CSVAGGLAYEQYF | TGCAGCGTGGCCGGGGGGTTGGCCTACGAGCAGTACTTC
TRBJ2-1 | once | TRBD2 | TRBV4-1 | CASSQVGLAGGNEQFF | TGCGCCAGCAGCCAAGTGGGACTAGCGGGAGGCAACGAGCAGTTCTTC
TRBJ2-7 | . | . | TRBV29-1 | CSAVYEQYF | TGCAGCGCCGTTTATGAGCAGTACTTC
TRBJ2-4 | few | . | TRBV2 | CASRPDEGWDIQYF | TGTGCCAGCAGGCCGGATGAAGGATGGGACATTCAGTACTTC
TRBJ1-2 | few | . | TRBV9 | CASSPRTNPTGYTF | TGTGCCAGCAGCCCGAGGACAAACCCTACTGGCTACACCTTC
TRBJ1-2 | . | . | TRBV2 | CASHLGGVYGYTF | TGTGCCAGCCATCTAGGCGGGGTCTATGGCTACACCTTC
TRBJ2-5 | . | . | TRBV25-1 | CASRPDTGTQYF | TGTGCCAGCAGACCTGACACGGGGACCCAGTACTTC
TRBJ1-5 | once | . | TRBV2 | CASMRGIGNQPQHF | TGTGCCAGCATGCGGGGGATCGGCAATCAGCCCCAGCATTTT
TRBJ1-2 | . | . | TRBV9 | CASRAAHYGYTF | TGTGCCTCTCGGGCAGCCCACTATGGCTACACCTTC